The 2 T cell receptor beta chains below come from one sample, sequenced in a study of CD8+ T cells in alopecia areata. RNA extraction and reverse transcription yielded cDNA as sequencing template. Sequencing used immunoSEQ multiplex PCR; TCRdb keeps in-frame clones, though not all of them. Of 100,000 to 120,000 clones in the sample, roughly three fifths are singletons; the top ten hold approximately 3.6%. The treatment denotes: oral pan-JAK inhibitor, 5-10 mg twice daily. The input for sequencing was CD4+ T cells sorted from blood, taken at week 24, from a patient treated with tofacitinib. These receptors originate from a human donor with alopecia areata.

This clone was seen once. J is TRBJ2-1 and V is TRBV29-1, with D maybe TRBD1 (6 bases). The length of the CDR3 is 15 residues. CDR1 SQVTM and CDR2 ANQGSEA come from the germline V gene. V was trimmed by 7 bases and J by 2 bases, leaving 18 bases between them. The CDR3: CSARLGASTYNEQFF. CDR3 DNA: TGCAGCGCCCGTCTGGGGGCCTCCACCTACAATGAGCAGTTCTTC.

This clone was seen a few times. The V call is TRBV27, the J call TRBJ1-4, with a weak D call TRBD1 (6 bases). Per germline, CDR1 MNHEY and CDR2 SMNVEV (reference sequence). The CDR3 has 12 amino acids. V dropped 5 bases and J dropped 7 bases, with 8 bases sitting between them. CDR3 amino acids: CASSVQGEKLFF. The CDR3 DNA reads as TGTGCCAGCAGTGTACAGGGTGAAAAACTGTTTTTT.